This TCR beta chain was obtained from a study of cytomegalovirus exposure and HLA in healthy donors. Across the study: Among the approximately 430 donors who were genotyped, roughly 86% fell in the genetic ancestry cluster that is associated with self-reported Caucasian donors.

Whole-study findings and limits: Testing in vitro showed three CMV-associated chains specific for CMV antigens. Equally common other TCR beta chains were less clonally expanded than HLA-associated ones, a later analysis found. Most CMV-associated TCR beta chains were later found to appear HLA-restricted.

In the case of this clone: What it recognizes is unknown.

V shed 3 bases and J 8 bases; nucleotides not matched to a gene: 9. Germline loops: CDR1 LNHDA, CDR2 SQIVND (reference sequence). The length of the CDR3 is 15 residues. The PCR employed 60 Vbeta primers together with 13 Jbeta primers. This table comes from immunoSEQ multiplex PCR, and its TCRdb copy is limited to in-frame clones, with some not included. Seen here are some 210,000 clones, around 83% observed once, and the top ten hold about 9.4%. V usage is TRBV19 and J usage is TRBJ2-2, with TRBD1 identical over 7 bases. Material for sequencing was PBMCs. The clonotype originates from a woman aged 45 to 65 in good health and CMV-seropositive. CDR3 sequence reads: CASSIGTARTGELFF. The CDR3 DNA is TGTGCCAGTAGTATCGGGACAGCCAGAACGGGGGAGCTGTTTTTT.